The 25 T cell receptor beta chains in this list originate from one sample, sequenced in a study of lymphopenia after photon versus proton radiotherapy. Clones were read by immunoSEQ multiplex PCR, and TCRdb kept only the in-frame ones, dropping some. Of over 50,000 clones listed, approximately 86% are singletons. Sample: peripheral blood, taken from a patient treated with photon-based radiotherapy. The receptors were sampled from a man in his forties with gastric cancer.

The CDR3 DNA sequence: TGTGCCAGCGGCCGCCCAGGGGGGACCCAGTACTTC. Protein sequence: CASGRPGGTQYF. This chain links TRBV9 with TRBJ2-5; TRBD1 aligns across 7 bases. The CDR3 totals 12 residues. Unmatched junction bases numbered 7, after V lost 7 bases and J lost 7 bases. Germline V gives CDR1 SGDLS, CDR2 YYNGEE.

In its sample, this clone is medium-sized. This chain uses TRBV7-9 with TRBJ1-4; no reliable D call. The germline CDR1 and CDR2 sequences are SEHNR and FQNEAQ (reference sequence). CDR3 length: 14 residues. Deletions cut 5 bases from V and 6 bases from J, with 13 bases between. CDR3 bases: TGTGCCAGCAGCCCTGGCCGGCAGGATGAAAAACTGTTTTTT. It specifies CASSPGRQDEKLFF.

The V gene is TRBV7-2, the J gene TRBJ2-3; 9 bases match TRBD1. The junction had 7 bases not matched to a gene; V was cut back by 5 bases and J by 4 bases. The CDR3 covers 15 residues. The germline gives CDR1 SGHTA, CDR2 FQGNSA. CDR3 sequence reads: CASSATGTGPDTQYF. The CDR3 DNA reads as TGTGCCAGCAGCGCAACCGGGACAGGGCCAGATACGCAGTATTTT.

The chain links TRBV9 to TRBJ2-7; 7 nucleotides align to TRBD1. Germline trimming cut 2 bases from V and 2 bases from J; bases unmatched to any gene: 10. The CDR3 covers 16 residues. CDR1 and CDR2 from the germline V gene are SGDLS and YYNGEE. In DNA form, the CDR3 reads TGTGCCAGCAGCGTCGGGGCCGGGACAGACGCCTACGAGCAGTACTTC. Translating gives CASSVGAGTDAYEQYF.

The chain combines TRBV4-2 with TRBJ2-5, with 7 bases lining up with TRBD2. Trimming removed 1 base from V and 3 bases from J; junction bases left unmatched: 11. This CDR3 has 17 residues. Germline V CDR1 and CDR2: LGHNA, YNFKEQ. The CDR3 sequence: CASSQGWEGTGEETQYF. CDR3 DNA sequence: TGTGCCAGCAGCCAAGGTTGGGAGGGTACGGGGGAAGAGACCCAGTACTTC.

The chain is built from TRBV6-5 and TRBJ2-1; D is unclear. The ends were cut back, 2 bases at V and 9 bases at J, with 11 bases in the middle. Germline V gives CDR1 MNHEY, CDR2 SVGAGI. The CDR3 loop spans 13 amino acids. The CDR3 DNA follows: TGTGCCAGCAGTTACGGACGGTGGGGTGAGCAGTTCTTC. Its translation is CASSYGRWGEQFF.

The V gene is TRBV4-1, the J gene TRBJ1-6; TRBD1 matches at 7 bases. CDR3 length: 18 amino acids. V shed 1 base and J 7 bases; nucleotides not matched to a gene: 13. Germline values: CDR1 MGHRA, CDR2 YSYEKL. CDR3 in amino acids: CASSQAVTLTGSNSPLHF. In nucleotides, the CDR3 is TGCGCCAGCAGCCAAGCGGTAACCCTGACAGGGTCGAATTCACCCCTCCACTTT.

In regard to this clone: A junction boundary mismatches the germline segment, possibly from a read error. This CDR3 is also generated by other DNA sequences in the sample. CDR3 nucleotide sequence: TGTGCCAGTAGTACTGGGCCTAACACTGGGGAGCTGTTTTTT. It specifies CASSTGPNTGELFF. This chain joins TRBV19 and TRBJ2-2; no reliable D call. CDR1 LNHDA and CDR2 SQIVND come from the germline V gene (reference sequence). The CDR3 spans 14 residues.

The J gene is TRBJ1-4, the V gene TRBV6-1; 9 bases fit TRBD1. This CDR3 is 14 amino acids long. CDR1 and CDR2 from the germline V gene are MNHNS and SASEGT. The junction had 7 bases not matched to a gene; V was cut back by 6 bases and J by 8 bases. CDR3 residues: CASREWTGEEKLFF. DNA of the CDR3: TGTGCCAGCAGAGAATGGACAGGGGAGGAAAAACTGTTTTTT.

Only one count was recorded for this clone. The chain joins TRBV18 to TRBJ1-5; 12 nucleotides line up with TRBD1. This CDR3 is built from 16 residues. The germline V gene has CDR1 KGHSH and CDR2 LQKENI. The V and J ends lost 6 bases and 6 bases, in that order; junction bases with no gene match: 9. Here the CDR3 reads CASSLGTGGEGQPQHF. CDR3 nucleotides: TGTGCCAGCTCCCTCGGGACAGGGGGCGAAGGTCAGCCCCAGCATTTT. The full variable domain, in which reference TRBV18 and TRBJ1-5 provide the parts outside the CDR3, is NAGVMQNPRHLVRRRGQEARLRCSPMKGHSHVYWYRQLPEEGLKFMVYLQKENIIDESGMPKERFSAEFPKEGPSILRIQQVVRGDSAAYFCASSLGTGGEGQPQHFGDGTRLSIL.

The genes are TRBV30 and TRBJ1-1; 7 nucleotides align to TRBD1. CDR3 size: 15 residues. CDR1 and CDR2 (germline): GTSNPN, SVGIG (reference sequence). Trimming removed 3 bases from V and 1 base from J; junction bases left unmatched: 8. CDR3: CAWSERGQQNTEAFF. CDR3 bases: TGTGCCTGGAGCGAAAGGGGACAGCAGAACACTGAAGCTTTCTTT.

This chain links TRBV5-1 with TRBJ2-5; 9 bases map to TRBD2. The CDR3 is made up of 15 amino acids. CDR1 SGHRS and CDR2 YFSETQ come from the germline V gene. The trim removed 1 base at V and 7 bases at J, leaving 8 bases unmatched. For the CDR3, the DNA is TGCGCCAGCAGCTTGCGGCTAGGAGCGGGGGGGACCCAGTACTTC. Its translation: CASSLRLGAGGTQYF.

The rearrangement joins TRBV9 to TRBJ1-3; possibly TRBD1 for D (6 bases). CDR1 is SGDLS and CDR2 is YYNGEE in the germline V gene. The CDR3 length is 17 residues. Trimming took 4 bases from V and 0 from J, leaving 17 bases between them. DNA for the CDR3: TGTGCCAGCAGCACAAGCCGGGACACAAACTCTGGAAACACCATATATTTT. Its protein is CASSTSRDTNSGNTIYF. The whole variable domain, remainder taken from reference TRBV9 and TRBJ1-3, is DSGVTQTPKHLITATGQRVTLRCSPRSGDLSVYWYQQSLDQGLQFLIQYYNGEERAKGNILERFSAQQFPDLHSELNLSSLELGDSALYFCASSTSRDTNSGNTIYFGEGSWLTVV.

J is TRBJ1-2 and V is TRBV6-1; D may be TRBD1 (5 bases). Germline-derived CDR1 and CDR2 are MNHNS and SASEGT. V lost 0 bases and J 3 bases, leaving 5 bases between the germline ends. This CDR3 comprises 13 residues. Written as DNA, the CDR3 is TGTGCCAGCAGTGAAGCAGGGGACTATGGCTACACCTTC. This codes for CASSEAGDYGYTF.

The CDR3: CASSLQDRNSPLHF. CDR3 in DNA: TGTGCCAGCAGCTTACAGGACAGGAACTCACCCCTCCACTTT. The chain links TRBV7-2 to TRBJ1-6; 7 nucleotides match TRBD1. Germline V gene data show CDR1 as SGHTA and CDR2 as FQGNSA. This CDR3 spans 14 amino acids. V dropped 2 bases and J dropped 10; count of bases not matched to a gene: 5.

This chain's CDR3 is CASGEGADTQYF. CDR3 in DNA: TGTGCCAGTGGGGAAGGGGCAGATACGCAGTATTTT. V is TRBV9 and J is TRBJ2-3; a weak D match, TRBD1 (5 bases). CDR1 is SGDLS and CDR2 is YYNGEE in the germline V gene. CDR3 length: 12 amino acids. The ends were cut back, 8 bases at V and 4 bases at J, with 11 bases in the middle. Full variable domain (remainder filled in from reference TRBV9 and TRBJ2-3): DSGVTQTPKHLITATGQRVTLRCSPRSGDLSVYWYQQSLDQGLQFLIQYYNGEERAKGNILERFSAQQFPDLHSELNLSSLELGDSALYFCASGEGADTQYFGPGTRLTVL.

The genes are TRBV7-2 and TRBJ2-3, with D uncertain. Germline loops: CDR1 SGHTA, CDR2 FQGNSA. The CDR3 length is 13 residues. V was clipped by 2 bases and J by 0 bases, with 3 bases between them. CDR3 bases: TGTGCCAGCAGCTTATTAAGCACAGATACGCAGTATTTT. As protein: CASSLLSTDTQYF.

This sequence joins TRBV7-2 and TRBJ2-7; D not resolved. The germline CDR1 and CDR2 sequences are SGHTA and FQGNSA. The CDR3 is made up of 12 amino acids. Trimming removed 5 bases at V and 6 bases at J, with 11 bases between. CDR3 amino acids: CASSVLVGEQYF. The CDR3 bases are TGTGCCAGCAGCGTCTTGGTGGGCGAGCAGTACTTC.

This clone was observed a handful of times. This chain uses TRBV7-9 with TRBJ1-2, with a possible D match to TRBD1 (6 bases). The CDR3 runs 13 residues. Trimming took off 7 bases at V and 4 bases at J, with 13 bases between the two ends. Germline CDR1 is SEHNR and CDR2 is FQNEAQ (reference sequence). The DNA for the CDR3 is TGTGCCAGCACCCCGGGGGGCCCCTATGGCTACACCTTC. Translated: CASTPGGPYGYTF.

V usage is TRBV4-1 and J usage is TRBJ1-4; a weak D match, TRBD1 (6 bases). This CDR3 is built from 16 residues. Germline V lookup: CDR1 MGHRA, CDR2 YSYEKL. Trimming stripped 1 base from V and 2 bases from J, with 11 bases between. The CDR3 nucleotides read TGCGCCAGCAGCCAAGTTATTGACAGGACTAATGAAAAACTGTTTTTT. This translates into CASSQVIDRTNEKLFF.

The chain carries TRBV5-1 and TRBJ2-7; D gene uncertain. CDR1 is SGHRS and CDR2 is YFSETQ in the germline V gene. This CDR3 contains 14 residues. With 4 bases removed from V and 5 bases from J, the gap between germline ends came to 16 bases. CDR3 loop: CASSESSFGNEQYF. CDR3 in DNA: TGCGCCAGCAGCGAATCTTCGTTTGGTAACGAGCAGTACTTC.

This chain uses TRBV9 with TRBJ2-3; D unresolved. This CDR3 comprises 14 residues. The V gene lost 2 bases and the J gene lost 2 bases, with 9 bases spanning the gap. Germline CDR1 and CDR2: SGDLS and YYNGEE. The CDR3 reads CASSVQTSTDTQYF. DNA for the CDR3: TGTGCCAGCAGCGTTCAAACCTCCACAGATACGCAGTATTTT.

The J gene is TRBJ2-7, the V gene TRBV2; TRBD2 matches at 15 bases. This CDR3 has 15 amino acids. V gave up 1 base and J gave up 9 bases; unmatched junction bases: 4. Germline-derived CDR1 and CDR2 are SNHLY and FYNNEI. The CDR3 loop is CASSEEAGLAGGQYF. CDR3 sequence (DNA): TGTGCCAGCAGTGAAGAGGCGGGACTAGCGGGGGGGCAGTACTTC.

V is TRBV9 and J is TRBJ2-7, with unresolved D. Germline assignment: CDR1 SGDLS and CDR2 YYNGEE. The V gene lost 7 bases and the J gene lost 6 bases, with 14 bases spanning the gap. This CDR3 spans 12 amino acids. As DNA, the CDR3 is TGTGCCAGCGCTTTGGCAGGCCGCGAGCAGTACTTC. It yields the protein CASALAGREQYF.

The chain couples TRBV18 to TRBJ1-2, with no clear D. This CDR3 has 13 residues. Deletions cut 3 bases from V and 6 bases from J, with 11 bases between. Germline CDR1 reads KGHSH; CDR2 reads LQKENI. CDR3 in amino acids: CASSPGVVDGYTF. CDR3 nucleotides: TGTGCCAGCTCACCCGGGGTCGTGGATGGCTACACCTTC.